The rows below give T cell receptor beta chains drawn from one sample of a study of cytomegalovirus exposure and HLA in healthy donors. Method: immunoSEQ multiplex PCR; TCRdb's copy keeps in-frame clones and lacks some. The sample has about 120,000 clones, roughly 80% seen once. Sequenced input: PBMCs. The receptors were gathered from a man aged 55 to 70 in good health and CMV-seropositive. Each CDR3 is given with its conserved first and last residue. Each record gives: V gene, clone size, J gene, D gene, CDR3 protein, CDR3 DNA. D genes are given only for firm matches. Clone size is given for some rows only: seen once, a few or many times, or a class if the clone is expanded.

V: TRBV7-3; size: few; J: TRBJ2-7; D: TRBD2; CDR3: CASSLRRLAGDDEQYF; DNA: TGTGCCAGCAGCTTAAGACGCCTAGCGGGGGACGACGAGCAGTACTTC
V: TRBV11-2; size: NA; J: TRBJ1-3; D: NA; CDR3: CASSLDRSGTIYF; DNA: TGTGCCAGCAGCTTAGATCGATCGGGCACCATATATTTT
V: TRBV6-6; size: NA; J: TRBJ2-7; D: TRBD1; CDR3: CASSLTGDEQYF; DNA: TGTGCCAGCAGTTTAACAGGGGACGAGCAGTACTTC
V: TRBV11-2; size: NA; J: TRBJ2-3; D: TRBD1; CDR3: CASSLDRAIGTDTQYF; DNA: TGTGCCAGCAGCCTCGACAGGGCCATCGGGACAGATACGCAGTATTTT
V: TRBV11-2; size: NA; J: TRBJ1-4; D: NA; CDR3: CASRPKPAAVRDEKLFF; DNA: TGTGCCAGCAGACCAAAGCCCGCAGCGGTTAGGGATGAAAAACTGTTTTTT
V: TRBV7-9; size: NA; J: TRBJ2-7; D: NA; CDR3: CASSLGASVSYEQYF; DNA: TGTGCCAGCAGCTTAGGGGCTAGCGTCTCCTACGAGCAGTACTTC
V: TRBV11-2; size: once; J: TRBJ2-1; D: NA; CDR3: CASSAPTETYNEQFF; DNA: TGTGCCAGCAGCGCGCCGACTGAAACCTACAATGAGCAGTTCTTC
V: TRBV6-1; size: NA; J: TRBJ1-1; D: TRBD1; CDR3: CASSDPMTGVRNTEAFF; DNA: TGTGCCAGCAGTGATCCAATGACAGGGGTAAGGAACACTGAAGCTTTCTTT
V: TRBV30; size: NA; J: TRBJ2-7; D: TRBD2; CDR3: CAWSDTWGGDYEQYF; DNA: TGTGCCTGGAGTGACACTTGGGGAGGGGACTACGAGCAGTACTTC
V: TRBV6-1; size: once; J: TRBJ2-7; D: TRBD2; CDR3: CASSQGLGSYEQYF; DNA: TGTGCCAGCAGTCAAGGACTAGGCTCCTACGAGCAGTACTTC
V: TRBV7-9; size: NA; J: TRBJ2-1; D: TRBD2; CDR3: CASSLGLKAGGHYNEQFF; DNA: TGTGCCAGCAGCTTAGGCTTAAAAGCGGGAGGCCACTACAATGAGCAGTTCTTC
V: TRBV9; size: NA; J: TRBJ2-1; D: TRBD2; CDR3: CASSVGVAGVLEQFF; DNA: TGTGCCAGCAGCGTAGGAGTAGCGGGAGTTCTTGAGCAGTTCTTC
V: TRBV18; size: NA; J: TRBJ2-5; D: TRBD1; CDR3: CASSPGQGSVDAQETQYF; DNA: TGTGCCAGCTCACCTGGACAGGGCTCTGTCGACGCTCAAGAGACCCAGTACTTC
V: TRBV11-2; size: NA; J: TRBJ2-1; D: TRBD1; CDR3: CASSLDRDRGDNEQFF; DNA: TGTGCCAGCAGCTTAGATCGGGACAGGGGCGACAATGAGCAGTTCTTC
V: TRBV18; size: once; J: TRBJ2-6; D: TRBD1; CDR3: CASSPRDRVGANVLTF; DNA: TGTGCCAGCTCACCACGTGACAGGGTGGGGGCCAACGTCCTGACTTTC
V: TRBV11-1; size: NA; J: TRBJ2-7; D: NA; CDR3: CASSTEVGRGHEQYF; DNA: TGTGCCAGCAGCACAGAGGTGGGCAGGGGTCACGAGCAGTACTTC
V: TRBV11-2; size: NA; J: TRBJ2-7; D: TRBD1; CDR3: CASSLDEEQGAVYEQYF; DNA: TGTGCCAGCAGCTTAGACGAAGAACAGGGGGCTGTTTACGAGCAGTACTTC
V: TRBV2; size: NA; J: TRBJ2-7; D: TRBD2; CDR3: CASGSGDPYEQYF; DNA: TGTGCCAGCGGCAGCGGGGACCCTTACGAGCAGTACTTC
V: TRBV4-1; size: NA; J: TRBJ1-1; D: NA; CDR3: CASSQRSQNTEAFF; DNA: TGCGCCAGCAGCCAACGGAGTCAGAACACTGAAGCTTTCTTT
V: TRBV10-1; size: NA; J: TRBJ2-7; D: NA; CDR3: CASSDSGGGPYEQYF; DNA: TGCGCCAGCAGTGATTCGGGCGGGGGCCCCTACGAGCAGTACTTC
V: TRBV14; size: few; J: TRBJ1-3; D: NA; CDR3: CASSQLLQGRGNTIYF; DNA: TGTGCCAGCAGCCAACTTTTACAGGGTCGAGGAAACACCATATATTTT
V: TRBV9; size: NA; J: TRBJ1-3; D: NA; CDR3: CASSDPHYREMAGNTIYF; DNA: TGTGCCAGCAGCGACCCGCATTACAGGGAAATGGCTGGAAACACCATATATTTT
V: TRBV7-2; size: NA; J: TRBJ1-1; D: NA; CDR3: CASSLLGQNTEAFF; DNA: TGTGCCAGCAGCTTACTGGGACAGAACACTGAAGCTTTCTTT
V: TRBV5-4; size: NA; J: TRBJ2-2; D: TRBD1; CDR3: CASSEGQPPSNTGELFF; DNA: TGTGCCAGCAGCGAGGGACAGCCACCCTCGAACACCGGGGAGCTGTTTTTT
V: TRBV6-1; size: NA; J: TRBJ2-7; D: NA; CDR3: CASRRLAETSYEQYF; DNA: TGTGCCAGCAGAAGACTTGCGGAAACATCCTACGAGCAGTACTTC
V: TRBV7-9; size: NA; J: TRBJ1-2; D: NA; CDR3: CASSLEAGYGYTF; DNA: TGTGCCAGCAGCTTAGAGGCGGGCTATGGCTACACCTTC
V: TRBV2; size: NA; J: TRBJ2-5; D: NA; CDR3: CASSETVETQYF; DNA: TGTGCCAGCAGTGAGACAGTGGAGACCCAGTACTTC
V: TRBV5-1; size: NA; J: TRBJ1-1; D: TRBD1; CDR3: CASSGDSSNTEAFF; DNA: TGCGCCAGCAGCGGGGACAGTTCGAACACTGAAGCTTTCTTT